The next 3 T cell receptor beta chains were all read from a single sample in a study of identical twins. TCRdb re-called the 5' RACE reads with MiXCR, one entry per CDR3 protein. This repertoire shows around 490,000 distinct CDR3 sequences, roughly an eighth found once; its top ten account for around 0.98%. This sample also appeared in a second study, on yellow fever vaccine responses in identical twins.

Specimen: CD4+ T cells sorted from blood. The receptors stem from a woman aged 18-29 years in good health.

J is TRBJ2-7 and V is TRBV20-1; TRBD1 matches at 7 bases. Trimming removed 3 bases from V and 4 bases from J; junction bases left unmatched: 6. The CDR3 runs to 13 residues. The germline gives CDR1 DFQATT, CDR2 SNEGSKA (reference sequence). The DNA for the CDR3 is TGCAGTGCTAGGGACCAGGGGGTGTACGAGCAGTACTTC. Amino acid sequence: CSARDQGVYEQYF.

The chain employs TRBV25-1 and TRBJ2-1; a weak D match, TRBD2 (6 bases). Germline CDR1 and CDR2: MGHDK and SYGVNS. The CDR3 extends over 16 amino acids. Trimming took 0 bases from V and 8 from J, leaving 17 bases between them. This chain's CDR3 is CASSEYRDSRGDEQFF. The CDR3 DNA reads as TGTGCCAGCAGTGAATACCGGGACTCACGGGGCGATGAGCAGTTCTTC. Combining the CDR3 with reference TRBV25-1 and TRBJ2-1 gives the whole variable domain EADIYQTPRYLVIGTGKKITLECSQTMGHDKMYWYQQDPGMELHLIHYSYGVNSTEKGDLSSESTVSRIRTEHFPLTLESARPSHTSQYLCASSEYRDSRGDEQFFGPGTRLTVL.

The chain has TRBV28 and TRBJ1-6, with a weak D call TRBD1 (5 bases). Germline V gene sequence: CDR1 MDHEN, CDR2 SYDVKM. V shed 6 bases and J shed 1 base, with 19 bases lying between them. CDR3 length: 18 amino acids. The CDR3 DNA follows: TGTGCCAGCAGCACGACAGTACGGTCAAGGTCCTATAATTCACCCCTCCACTTT. It codes for CASSTTVRSRSYNSPLHF.